This T cell receptor (beta chain) was retrieved from a study of T cell repertoires in cytomegalovirus infection. Points from the study as a whole: Pooled public TCR beta family frequency picked out CMV carriers with the relevant HLA. Dominant in the ex vivo response were TCR beta clonotypes restricted by HLA-C and specific for CMV.

Note on this clonotype: Its matching antigen is unknown.

TCRdb redid the calling of the reads with MiXCR, one entry per CDR3 protein. Here the sample spans 100,000 or so distinct CDR3 sequences, around a quarter being singletons. The CDR3 contains 13 residues. V was shortened by 3 bases and J by 2 bases, with 8 bases between the two germline ends. Germline assignment: CDR1 MNHNS and CDR2 SASEGT. The chain links TRBV6-1 to TRBJ2-7; D uncertain. Sequencing used CD8+ T cells from PBMCs. The sequence came from a human donor in good health (CMV status not recorded). Some clones in this sample may be carry-over from other donors' samples. CDR3 in amino acids: CASSDVSPYEQYF. DNA of the CDR3: TGTGCCAGCAGTGATGTCAGCCCCTACGAGCAGTACTTC.